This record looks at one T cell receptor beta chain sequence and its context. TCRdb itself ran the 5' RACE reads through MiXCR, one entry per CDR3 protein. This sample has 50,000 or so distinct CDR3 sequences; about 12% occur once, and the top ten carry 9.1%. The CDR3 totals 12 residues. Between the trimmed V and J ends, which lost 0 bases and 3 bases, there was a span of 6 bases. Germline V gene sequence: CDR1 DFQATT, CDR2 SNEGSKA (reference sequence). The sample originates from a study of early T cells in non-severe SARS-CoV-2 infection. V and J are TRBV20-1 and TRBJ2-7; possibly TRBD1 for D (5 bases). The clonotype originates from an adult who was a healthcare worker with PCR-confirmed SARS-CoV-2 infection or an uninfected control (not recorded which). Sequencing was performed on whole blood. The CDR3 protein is CSARDDSYEQYF. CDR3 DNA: TGCAGTGCTAGAGACGACAGCTACGAGCAGTACTTC.